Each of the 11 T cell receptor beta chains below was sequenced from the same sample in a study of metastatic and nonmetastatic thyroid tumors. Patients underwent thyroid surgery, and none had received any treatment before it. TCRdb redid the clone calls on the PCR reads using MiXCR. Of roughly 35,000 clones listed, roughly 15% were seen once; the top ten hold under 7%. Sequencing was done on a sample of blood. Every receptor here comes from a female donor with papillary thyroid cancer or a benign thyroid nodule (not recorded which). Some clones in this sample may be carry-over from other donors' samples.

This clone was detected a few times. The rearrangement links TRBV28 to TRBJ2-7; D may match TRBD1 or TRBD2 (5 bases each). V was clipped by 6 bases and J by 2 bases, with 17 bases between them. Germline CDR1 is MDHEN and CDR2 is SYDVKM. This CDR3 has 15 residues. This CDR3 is CASRSGTQNPYEQYF. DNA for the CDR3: TGTGCCAGCAGGTCCGGGACCCAAAATCCCTACGAGCAGTACTTC.

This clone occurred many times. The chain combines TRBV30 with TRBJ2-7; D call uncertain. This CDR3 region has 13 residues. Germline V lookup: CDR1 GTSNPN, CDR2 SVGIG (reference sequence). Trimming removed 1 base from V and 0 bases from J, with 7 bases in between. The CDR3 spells CAWSASDSYEQYF. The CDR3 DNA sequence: TGTGCCTGGAGTGCCAGCGACTCCTACGAGCAGTACTTC.

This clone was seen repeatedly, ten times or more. The DNA for the CDR3 is TGTGCCAGCAGCTTGGGTCCAGGAATCGTCGGCTACACCTTC. This sequence encodes CASSLGPGIVGYTF. The chain carries TRBV5-6 and TRBJ1-2; D not resolved. Germline V gene sequence: CDR1 SGHDT, CDR2 YYEEEE. The germline V and J ends were trimmed by 0 bases and 8 bases, with 14 bases remaining between them. The CDR3 sequence is 14 residues long.

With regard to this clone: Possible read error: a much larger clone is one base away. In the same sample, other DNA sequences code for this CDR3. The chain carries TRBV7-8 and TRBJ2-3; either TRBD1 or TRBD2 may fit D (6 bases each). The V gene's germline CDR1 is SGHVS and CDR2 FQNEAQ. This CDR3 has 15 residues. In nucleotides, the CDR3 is TGCGCCAGCAGCTTAGGGACAACTAGCACAGATACGCAATATTTT. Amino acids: CASSLGTTSTDTQYF.

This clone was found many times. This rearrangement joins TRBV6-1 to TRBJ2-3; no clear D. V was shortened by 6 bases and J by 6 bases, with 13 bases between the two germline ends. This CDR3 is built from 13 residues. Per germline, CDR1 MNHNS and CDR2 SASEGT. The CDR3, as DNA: TGTGCCAGCAGGACGGCTGGTCTGGATACGCAGTATTTT. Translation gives CASRTAGLDTQYF.

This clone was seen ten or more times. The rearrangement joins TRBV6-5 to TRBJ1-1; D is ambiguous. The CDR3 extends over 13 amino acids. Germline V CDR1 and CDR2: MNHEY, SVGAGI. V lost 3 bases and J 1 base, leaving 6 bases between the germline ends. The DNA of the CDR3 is TGTGCCAGCAGTTATATAAGGAACACTGAAGCTTTCTTT. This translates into CASSYIRNTEAFF.

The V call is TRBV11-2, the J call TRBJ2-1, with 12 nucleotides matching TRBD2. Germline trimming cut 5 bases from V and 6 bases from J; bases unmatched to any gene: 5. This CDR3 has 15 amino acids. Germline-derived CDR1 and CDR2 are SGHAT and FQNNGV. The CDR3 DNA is TGTGCCAGCAGCCCCCGACTAGCGGGAGCCAATGAGCAGTTCTTC. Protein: CASSPRLAGANEQFF.

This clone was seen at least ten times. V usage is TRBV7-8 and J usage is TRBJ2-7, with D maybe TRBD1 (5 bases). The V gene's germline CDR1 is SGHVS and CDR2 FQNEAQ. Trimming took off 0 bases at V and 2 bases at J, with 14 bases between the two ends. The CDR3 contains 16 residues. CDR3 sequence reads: CASSLAPLSQAYEQYF. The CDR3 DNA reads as TGTGCCAGCAGCTTAGCGCCACTCTCACAGGCCTACGAGCAGTACTTC.

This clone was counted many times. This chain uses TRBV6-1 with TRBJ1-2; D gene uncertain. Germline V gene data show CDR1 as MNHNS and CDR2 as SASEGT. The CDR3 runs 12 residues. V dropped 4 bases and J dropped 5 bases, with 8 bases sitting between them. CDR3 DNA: TGTGCCAGCAGTGGGGTACGGTATGGCTACACCTTC. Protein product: CASSGVRYGYTF.

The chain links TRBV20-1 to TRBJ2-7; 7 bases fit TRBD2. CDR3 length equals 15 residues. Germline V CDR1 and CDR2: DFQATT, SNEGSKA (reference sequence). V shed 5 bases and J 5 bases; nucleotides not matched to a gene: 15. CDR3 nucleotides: TGCAGTGCTGGGGACTACAGTGGGTATTCGGACGAGCAGTACTTC. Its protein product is CSAGDYSGYSDEQYF.

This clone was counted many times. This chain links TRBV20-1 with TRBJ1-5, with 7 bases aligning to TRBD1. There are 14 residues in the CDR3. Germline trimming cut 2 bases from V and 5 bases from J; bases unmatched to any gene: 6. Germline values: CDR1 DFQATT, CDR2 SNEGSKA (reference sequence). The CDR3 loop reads CSARRGQNYQPQHF. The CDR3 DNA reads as TGCAGTGCTAGACGGGGACAGAATTATCAGCCCCAGCATTTT.